One and the same sample provided the 27 T cell receptor beta chains below, sequenced in a study of blood T cell repertoires in COVID-19 (dated by TCRdb to about 2020). Preparation of the library involved the immunoSEQ multiplex PCR assay. As stored in TCRdb, this immuneACCESS dataset retains in-frame rearrangements with V and J assigned. A fraction of the clones does not appear; measured against another copy, unresolved V genes explain less than half of the discrepancy, and the remainder lacks a known reason. The sample table contains tens of thousands of clones; only one count was recorded for about 85% of them. Clones ranked in the top ten supply around 15% of the sample. Material for sequencing was peripheral blood. Receptors were obtained from a human donor with acute or convalescent COVID-19. The donor label of this sample is uncertain.

The J gene is TRBJ1-6, the V gene TRBV11-2, with D possibly TRBD1 on 6 matching bases. The germline V and J ends were trimmed by 1 base and 2 bases, with 12 bases remaining between them. Germline assignment: CDR1 SGHAT and CDR2 FQNNGV. The CDR3 runs 17 residues. For the CDR3, the DNA is TGTGCCAGCAGCTTAGGCCACAGGGAGCCCTATAATTCACCCCTCCACTTT. It encodes CASSLGHREPYNSPLHF.

The chain is built from TRBV30 and TRBJ1-5; no clear D. The CDR3 length is 13 residues. V was cut by 2 bases and J by 4 bases, with 9 bases left in between. Germline CDR1 GTSNPN, CDR2 SVGIG (reference sequence). The CDR3 is CAWSRHINQPQHF. Written as DNA, the CDR3 is TGTGCCTGGAGTCGACACATTAATCAGCCCCAGCATTTT.

This clone was counted a single time. This chain uses TRBV15 with TRBJ1-1, with TRBD1 as a possible D gene (5 bases). The CDR3 sequence is 13 residues long. V lost 5 bases and J 7 bases, leaving 14 bases between the germline ends. The germline gives CDR1 LNHNV, CDR2 YYDKDF (reference sequence). In DNA form, the CDR3 reads TGTGCCACCAGCGGGGCCCTAGGCGGTGAAGCTTTCTTT. Its translation is CATSGALGGEAFF.

The J gene is TRBJ1-2, the V gene TRBV6-5; D is perhaps TRBD1 (5 bases). This CDR3 contains 14 residues. V was trimmed by 5 bases and J by 0 bases, leaving 10 bases between them. Germline V gene data show CDR1 as MNHEY and CDR2 as SVGAGI. The CDR3 loop is CASSTGPSNYGYTF. As DNA, the CDR3 is TGTGCCAGCAGTACAGGACCCTCTAACTATGGCTACACCTTC.

This chain joins TRBV19 and TRBJ1-1, with a tentative D call TRBD1 (5 bases). Germline V gene lookup returns CDR1 LNHDA and CDR2 SQIVND (reference sequence). Trimming cost V 7 bases and J 1 base, with 10 bases left between them. The CDR3 has 13 residues. CDR3 sequence (DNA): TGTGCCAGTAAGCCGACAGAGAACACTGAAGCTTTCTTT. Protein product: CASKPTENTEAFF.

This clone was detected only once. The V gene is TRBV6-5, the J gene TRBJ1-3; D uncertain. V gave up 2 bases and J gave up 1 base, with 12 bases separating them. The CDR3 totals 16 residues. The germline V gene has CDR1 MNHEY and CDR2 SVGAGI. The CDR3 protein is CASSYEGLGSGNTIYF. The CDR3 coding sequence is TGTGCCAGCAGTTACGAGGGTCTGGGGTCTGGAAACACCATATATTTT.

The V gene is TRBV2, the J gene TRBJ2-3, with D possibly being TRBD2 (6 bases). V was cut by 7 bases and J by 0 bases, with 11 bases left in between. CDR1 and CDR2 from the germline V gene are SNHLY and FYNNEI. The CDR3 runs 14 residues. CDR3 loop: CASKMAGSTDTQYF. DNA of the CDR3: TGTGCCAGCAAGATGGCGGGGAGCACAGATACGCAGTATTTT.

The V call is TRBV28, the J call TRBJ2-7, with 8 positions matching TRBD2. With V trimmed by 1 base and J by 6 bases, 5 bases remained unmatched. CDR3 size: 14 residues. Germline V gives CDR1 MDHEN, CDR2 SYDVKM. For the CDR3, the DNA is TGTGCCAGCAGTTTATCCAGCGGGAGAGGCGAGCAGTACTTC. Amino acid sequence: CASSLSSGRGEQYF.

In the case of this clone: The identical CDR3 is also encoded by other nucleotide sequences in the sample. This chain connects TRBV13 to TRBJ1-1; TRBD1 matches 8 bases. In germline, CDR1 is PRHDT, CDR2 FYEKMQ (reference sequence). The CDR3 has 15 residues. After removal of 3 bases from V and 4 bases from J, the junction contained 7 bases not matched to a gene. This CDR3 is CASSFLTGVSTEAFF. CDR3 sequence (DNA): TGTGCCAGCAGCTTTCTGACAGGGGTGAGCACTGAAGCTTTCTTT.

The chain joins TRBV30 to TRBJ1-4; D ambiguous. Germline-derived CDR1 and CDR2 are GTSNPN and SVGIG (reference sequence). Trimming left V 3 bases short and J 3 bases short, with 11 bases between. There are 14 residues in the CDR3. Written as DNA, the CDR3 is TGTGCCTGGAGAATTCTTGGAGCTAATGAAAAACTGTTTTTT. The encoded protein is CAWRILGANEKLFF.

CDR3 residues: CASSQDQTVTSTDTQYF. CDR3 nucleotide sequence: TGTGCCAGCAGCCAAGATCAGACGGTGACTAGCACAGATACGCAGTATTTT. The genes are TRBV3-1 (or the pseudogene TRBV3-2) and TRBJ2-3; unclear D gene. This CDR3 region has 17 residues. Germline CDR1 LGHDT, CDR2 YNNKEL (reference sequence). The V end was cut by 0 bases, the J end by 0 bases, with 13 bases between.

J is TRBJ1-5 and V is TRBV30, with 11 bases aligning to TRBD1. V lost 1 base to trimming and J lost 6 bases; unmatched junction nucleotides: 5. The length of the CDR3 is 15 residues. Germline lookup yields CDR1 GTSNPN and CDR2 SVGIG (reference sequence). In DNA form, the CDR3 reads TGTGCCTGGAGTGGGGCCGGGACAGGGGGTCAGCCCCAGCATTTT. Its translation is CAWSGAGTGGQPQHF.

In its sample, this clone was seen once. The rearrangement joins TRBV29-1 to TRBJ1-1, with 7 bases aligning to TRBD1. Germline loops: CDR1 SQVTM, CDR2 ANQGSEA. V dropped 6 bases and J dropped 5; count of bases not matched to a gene: 9. CDR3 size: 13 residues. The CDR3 here is CSVEKTGVTEAFF. CDR3 in DNA: TGCAGCGTCGAAAAAACAGGGGTGACTGAAGCTTTCTTT.

The chain links TRBV29-1 to TRBJ1-2; D is undetermined. The CDR3 has 11 amino acids. Deletions cut 3 bases from V and 1 base from J, with 3 bases between. Germline V gene data show CDR1 as SQVTM and CDR2 as ANQGSEA. DNA of the CDR3: TGCAGCGTTGACAATAACTATGGCTACACCTTC. Translation: CSVDNNYGYTF.

V usage is TRBV18 and J usage is TRBJ2-1; D perhaps matches TRBD1 (6 bases). Germline V gene data show CDR1 as KGHSH and CDR2 as LQKENI. Trimming cost V 5 bases and J 5 bases, with 10 bases left between them. The CDR3 is 13 residues long. CDR3 DNA sequence: TGTGCCAGCTCAGGGACACCGGACAATGAGCAGTTCTTC. Encoded protein: CASSGTPDNEQFF.

This chain links TRBV7-9 with TRBJ1-1; maybe TRBD1 (5 bases). The CDR3 sequence is 14 residues long. Trimming cost V 4 bases and J 3 bases, with 12 bases left between them. Germline CDR1 is SEHNR and CDR2 is FQNEAQ (reference sequence). CDR3 sequence reads: CASSSSTGYTEAFF. CDR3 coding DNA: TGTGCCAGCAGCTCAAGCACAGGTTACACTGAAGCTTTCTTT. Combining the CDR3 with reference TRBV7-9 and TRBJ1-1 gives the whole variable domain DTGVSQNPRHKITKRGQNVTFRCDPISEHNRLYWYRQTLGQGPEFLTYFQNEAQLEKSRLLSDRFSAERPKGSFSTLEIQRTEQGDSAMYLCASSSSTGYTEAFFGQGTRLTVV.

This clone appeared once. The chain uses TRBV11-2 and TRBJ2-1, with 9 bases identical to TRBD2. The CDR3 runs 16 residues. The V gene's germline CDR1 is SGHAT and CDR2 FQNNGV. V trimming: 3 bases; J trimming: 4 bases; junction bases outside the gene matches: 7. CDR3: CASSFGASGVYNEQFF. In nucleotides, the CDR3 is TGTGCCAGCAGCTTCGGGGCTAGCGGGGTATACAATGAGCAGTTCTTC.

The CDR3 is CASSYDGTGVSGANVLTF. The CDR3 bases are TGTGCCAGCAGTTACGATGGGACAGGGGTCTCTGGGGCCAACGTCCTGACTTTC. This chain uses TRBV6-2 or TRBV6-3 with TRBJ2-6, with 10 nucleotides matching TRBD1. Per the germline V gene, CDR1 is MNHEY and CDR2 is SVGEGT. The CDR3 runs 18 residues. Trimming at V came to 2 bases and at J to 0 bases, leaving 4 bases not matched to a gene.

The chain carries TRBV7-2 and TRBJ2-7, with D uncertain. CDR3 length equals 16 residues. Between the trimmed V and J ends, which lost 2 bases and 1 base, there was a span of 15 bases. Per the germline V gene, CDR1 is SGHTA and CDR2 is FQGNSA. CDR3 protein: CASSLRVGSGSYEQYF. In DNA, the CDR3 is TGTGCCAGCAGCTTACGGGTCGGGTCCGGATCCTACGAGCAGTACTTC.

The V call is TRBV5-1, the J call TRBJ1-6; maybe TRBD1 (5 bases). V lost 0 bases and J 8 bases, leaving 15 bases between the germline ends. Germline-derived CDR1 and CDR2 are SGHRS and YFSETQ. This CDR3 has 16 amino acids. The CDR3 coding sequence is TGCGCCAGCAGCTTGGCCGGCCTTGGGGCTTATTCACCCCTCCACTTT. It translates to CASSLAGLGAYSPLHF.

V gene TRBV15 combines with J gene TRBJ2-1, with a possible D match to TRBD2 (5 bases). The V end was cut by 5 bases, the J end by 0 bases, with 14 bases between. Germline V gene data show CDR1 as LNHNV and CDR2 as YYDKDF (reference sequence). This CDR3 region has 16 residues. The CDR3, as DNA: TGTGCCACCAGCCCGCTCAGCGGAGACTCCTACAATGAGCAGTTCTTC. Protein sequence: CATSPLSGDSYNEQFF. Looking up the rest from reference TRBV15 and TRBJ2-1 gives the full variable domain: DAMVIQNPRYQVTQFGKPVTLSCSQTLNHNVMYWYQQKSSQAPKLLFHYYDKDFNNEADTPDNFQSRRPNTSFCFLDIRSPGLGDTAMYLCATSPLSGDSYNEQFFGPGTRLTVL.

The chain uses TRBV19 and TRBJ1-5, with D perhaps TRBD1 (5 bases). CDR1 is LNHDA and CDR2 is SQIVND in the germline V gene (reference sequence). The ends were cut back, 3 bases at V and 6 bases at J, with 15 bases in the middle. CDR3 length: 15 amino acids. CDR3 in amino acids: CASSISGVESQPQHF. In DNA, the CDR3 is TGTGCCAGTAGTATTTCGGGGGTAGAGAGTCAGCCCCAGCATTTT.

The V call is TRBV27, the J call TRBJ2-1; a weak D match, TRBD1 (5 bases). CDR1 and CDR2 (germline): MNHEY, SMNVEV (reference sequence). This CDR3 is built from 17 residues. V gave up 5 bases and J gave up 7 bases, with 24 bases separating them. In DNA form, the CDR3 reads TGTGCCAGCAGTGCCCCGCGGTCCAGGGCGCTGGATAATGAGCAGTTCTTC. As protein: CASSAPRSRALDNEQFF.

The chain links TRBV28 to TRBJ1-2; 9 nucleotides align to TRBD1. Germline V gene data show CDR1 as MDHEN and CDR2 as SYDVKM. The CDR3 covers 14 residues. Trimming cost V 5 bases and J 8 bases; bases outside gene matches: 9. This chain's CDR3 is CASSQPGQGRGYTF. For the CDR3, the DNA is TGTGCCAGCAGTCAGCCCGGACAGGGGCGGGGCTACACCTTC.

The rearrangement links TRBV20-1 to TRBJ1-5; weak D call: TRBD1 (5 bases). This CDR3 is 13 amino acids long. Germline CDR1 reads DFQATT; CDR2 reads SNEGSKA (reference sequence). Trimming left V 3 bases short and J 6 bases short, with 12 bases between. DNA of the CDR3: TGCAGTGCTAGTTCCCAGGGAAGTCAGCCCCAGCATTTT. This encodes CSASSQGSQPQHF.

The V gene is TRBV5-1, the J gene TRBJ2-4; possible D gene TRBD1, 6 bases. V shed 0 bases and J shed 2 bases, with 9 bases lying between them. CDR1 and CDR2 from the germline V gene are SGHRS and YFSETQ. The CDR3 sequence is 15 residues long. The CDR3 DNA reads TGCGCCAGCAGCTTGGAGGACAGTCCCAAAAACATTCAGTACTTC. This sequence encodes CASSLEDSPKNIQYF.

The J gene is TRBJ2-1, the V gene TRBV14; D possibly corresponds to TRBD2 (5 bases). V was cut by 1 base and J by 1 base, with 14 bases left in between. Germline CDR1 and CDR2: SGHDN and FVKESK. The CDR3 has 17 residues. CDR3 DNA sequence: TGTGCCAGCAGCCAAGGAGGGTGGCAGTCTTCCTACAATGAGCAGTTCTTC. Translation: CASSQGGWQSSYNEQFF.